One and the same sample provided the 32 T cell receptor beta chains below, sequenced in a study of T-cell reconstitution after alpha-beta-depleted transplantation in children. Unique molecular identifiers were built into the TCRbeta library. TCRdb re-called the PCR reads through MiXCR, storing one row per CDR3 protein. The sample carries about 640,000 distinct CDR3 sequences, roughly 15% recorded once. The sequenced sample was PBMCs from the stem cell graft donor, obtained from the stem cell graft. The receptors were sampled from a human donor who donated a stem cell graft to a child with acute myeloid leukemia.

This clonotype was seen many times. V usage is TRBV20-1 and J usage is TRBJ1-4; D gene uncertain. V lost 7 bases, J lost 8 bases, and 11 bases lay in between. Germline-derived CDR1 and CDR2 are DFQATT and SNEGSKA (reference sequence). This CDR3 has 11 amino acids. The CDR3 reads CSVMSREKLFF. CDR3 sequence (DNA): TGCAGTGTCATGTCGAGGGAAAAACTGTTTTTT.

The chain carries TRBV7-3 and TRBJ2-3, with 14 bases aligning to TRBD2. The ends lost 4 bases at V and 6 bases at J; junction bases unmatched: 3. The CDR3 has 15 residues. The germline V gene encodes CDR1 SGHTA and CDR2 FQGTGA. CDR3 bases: TGTGCCAGCAGCTCGGGACTAGCGGGGGTGGATACGCAGTATTTT. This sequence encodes CASSSGLAGVDTQYF.

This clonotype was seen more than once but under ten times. The CDR3 spells CASSTGTRLEQYV. The CDR3 nucleotides read TGTGCCAGCAGCACCGGGACGAGGCTCGAGCAGTACGTC. The V gene is TRBV7-2, the J gene TRBJ2-7; D might be TRBD1 or TRBD2, each matching 5 bases. The V end was cut by 5 bases, the J end by 6 bases, with 14 bases between. Per germline, CDR1 SGHTA and CDR2 FQGNSA. The CDR3 extends over 13 amino acids.

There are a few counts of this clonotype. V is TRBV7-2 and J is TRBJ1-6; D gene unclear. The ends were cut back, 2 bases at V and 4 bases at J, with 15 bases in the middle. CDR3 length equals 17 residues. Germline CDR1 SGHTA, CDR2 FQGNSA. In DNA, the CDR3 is TGTGCCAGCAGCTTACACTCCAAGGCCCTTTATAATTCACCCCTCCACTTT. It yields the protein CASSLHSKALYNSPLHF.

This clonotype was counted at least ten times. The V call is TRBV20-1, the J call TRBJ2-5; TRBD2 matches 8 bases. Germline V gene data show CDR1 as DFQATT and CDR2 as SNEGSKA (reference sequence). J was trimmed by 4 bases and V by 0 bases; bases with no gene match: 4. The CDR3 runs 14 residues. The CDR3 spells CSARDGGGRETQYF. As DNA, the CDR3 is TGCAGTGCTAGAGACGGGGGGGGCAGAGAGACCCAGTACTTC.

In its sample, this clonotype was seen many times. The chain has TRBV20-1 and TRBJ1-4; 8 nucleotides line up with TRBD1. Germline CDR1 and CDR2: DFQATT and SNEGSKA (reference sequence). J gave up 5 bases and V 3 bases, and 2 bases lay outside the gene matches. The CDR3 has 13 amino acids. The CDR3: CSASRQGNEKLFF. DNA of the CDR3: TGCAGTGCTAGCCGACAGGGGAATGAAAAACTGTTTTTT.

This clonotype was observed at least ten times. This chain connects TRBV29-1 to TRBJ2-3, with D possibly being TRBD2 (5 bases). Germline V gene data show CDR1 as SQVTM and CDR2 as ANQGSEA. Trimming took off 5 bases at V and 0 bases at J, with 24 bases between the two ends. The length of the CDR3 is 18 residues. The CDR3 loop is CSVIRRALATSSTDTQYF. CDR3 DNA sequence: TGCAGCGTTATAAGGCGGGCCCTCGCGACCTCTAGCACAGATACGCAGTATTTT.

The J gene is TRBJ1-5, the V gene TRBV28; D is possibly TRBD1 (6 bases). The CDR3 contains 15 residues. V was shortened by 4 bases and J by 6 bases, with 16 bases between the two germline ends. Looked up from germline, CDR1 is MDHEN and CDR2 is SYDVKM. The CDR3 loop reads CASSSRTGYTQPQHF. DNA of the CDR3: TGTGCCAGCAGTTCCAGAACAGGGTACACTCAGCCCCAGCATTTT.

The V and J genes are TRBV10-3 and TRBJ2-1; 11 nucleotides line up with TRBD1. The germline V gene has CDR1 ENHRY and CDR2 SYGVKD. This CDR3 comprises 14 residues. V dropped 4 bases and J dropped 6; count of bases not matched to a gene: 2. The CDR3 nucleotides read TGTGCCATCAGTGTAGGACAGGGGGCCAATGAGCAGTTCTTC. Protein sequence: CAISVGQGANEQFF.

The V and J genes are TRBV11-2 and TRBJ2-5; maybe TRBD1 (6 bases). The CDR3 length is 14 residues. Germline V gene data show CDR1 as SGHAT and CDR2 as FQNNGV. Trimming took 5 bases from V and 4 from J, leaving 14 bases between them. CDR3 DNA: TGTGCCAGCAGCCCTCAAGAAGGGGGAGAGACCCAGTACTTC. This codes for CASSPQEGGETQYF.

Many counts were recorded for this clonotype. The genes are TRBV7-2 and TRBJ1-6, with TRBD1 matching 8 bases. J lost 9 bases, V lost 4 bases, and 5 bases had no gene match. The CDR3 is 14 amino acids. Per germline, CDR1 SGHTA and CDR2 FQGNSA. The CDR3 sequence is CASSWNRGTSPLHF. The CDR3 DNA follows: TGTGCCAGCAGCTGGAACAGGGGGACTTCACCCCTCCACTTT.

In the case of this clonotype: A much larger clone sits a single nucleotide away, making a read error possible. The DNA of the CDR3 is TGCAGTGCTAGAGATTGGCGGGATCGGGAAAAACTGTTTTTT. Its protein product is CSARDWRDREKLFF. This sequence joins TRBV20-1 and TRBJ1-4; D is undetermined. Germline V CDR1 and CDR2: DFQATT, SNEGSKA (reference sequence). Trimming removed 0 bases from V and 8 bases from J, with 13 bases in between. The CDR3 is 14 amino acids.

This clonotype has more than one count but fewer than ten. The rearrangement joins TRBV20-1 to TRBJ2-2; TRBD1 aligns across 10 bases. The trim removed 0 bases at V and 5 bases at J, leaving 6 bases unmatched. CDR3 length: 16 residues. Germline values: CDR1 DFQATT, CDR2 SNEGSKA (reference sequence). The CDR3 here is CSARDWDRGLTGELFF. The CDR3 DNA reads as TGCAGTGCTAGAGATTGGGACAGGGGCCTTACCGGGGAGCTGTTTTTT.

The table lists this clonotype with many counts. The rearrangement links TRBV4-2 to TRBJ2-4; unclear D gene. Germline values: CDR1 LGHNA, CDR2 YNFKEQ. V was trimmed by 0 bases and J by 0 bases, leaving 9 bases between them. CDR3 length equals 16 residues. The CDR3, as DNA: TGTGCCAGCAGCCAAGATTGGTCTTTAGCCAAAAACATTCAGTACTTC. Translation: CASSQDWSLAKNIQYF.

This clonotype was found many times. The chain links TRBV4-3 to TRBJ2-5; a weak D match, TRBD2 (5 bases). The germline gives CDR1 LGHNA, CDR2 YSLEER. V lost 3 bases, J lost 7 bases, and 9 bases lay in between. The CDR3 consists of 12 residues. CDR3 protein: CASSQDLGTQYF. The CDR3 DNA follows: TGCGCCAGCAGCCAGGACTTGGGGACCCAGTACTTC.

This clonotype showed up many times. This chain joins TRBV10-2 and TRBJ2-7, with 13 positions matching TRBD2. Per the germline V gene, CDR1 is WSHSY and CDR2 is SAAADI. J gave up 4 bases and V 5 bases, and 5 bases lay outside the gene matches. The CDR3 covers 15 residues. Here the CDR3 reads CASSSGLAGPYEQYV. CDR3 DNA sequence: TGCGCCAGCAGTTCGGGACTAGCGGGGCCTTACGAGCAGTACGTC.

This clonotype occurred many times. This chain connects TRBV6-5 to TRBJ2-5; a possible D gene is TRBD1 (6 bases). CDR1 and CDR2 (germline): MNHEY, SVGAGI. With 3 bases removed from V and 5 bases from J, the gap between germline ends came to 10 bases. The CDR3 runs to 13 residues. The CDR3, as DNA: TGTGCCAGCAGTTATCAGGGGTCGGAGACCCAGTACTTC. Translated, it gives CASSYQGSETQYF.

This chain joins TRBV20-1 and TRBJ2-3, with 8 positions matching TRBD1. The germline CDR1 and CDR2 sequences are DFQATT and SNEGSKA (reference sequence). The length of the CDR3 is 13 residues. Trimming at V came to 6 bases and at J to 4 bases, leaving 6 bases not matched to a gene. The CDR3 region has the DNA TGCAGTGCCCCCCTGGACAGGGCAGATACGCAGTATTTT. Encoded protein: CSAPLDRADTQYF.

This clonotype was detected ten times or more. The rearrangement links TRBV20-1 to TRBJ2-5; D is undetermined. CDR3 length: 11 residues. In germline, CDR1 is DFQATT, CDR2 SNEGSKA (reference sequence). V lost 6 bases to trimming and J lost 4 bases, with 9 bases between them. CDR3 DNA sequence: TGCAGTGCCCCGTACGGAGAGACCCAGTACTTC. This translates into CSAPYGETQYF.

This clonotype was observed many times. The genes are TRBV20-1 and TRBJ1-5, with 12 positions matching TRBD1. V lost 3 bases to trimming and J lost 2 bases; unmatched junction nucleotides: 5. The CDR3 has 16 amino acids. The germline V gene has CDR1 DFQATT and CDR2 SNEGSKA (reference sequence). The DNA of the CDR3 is TGCAGTGCTAGTATGGGGACAGGGGGCGGCAATCAGCCCCAGCATTTT. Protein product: CSASMGTGGGNQPQHF.

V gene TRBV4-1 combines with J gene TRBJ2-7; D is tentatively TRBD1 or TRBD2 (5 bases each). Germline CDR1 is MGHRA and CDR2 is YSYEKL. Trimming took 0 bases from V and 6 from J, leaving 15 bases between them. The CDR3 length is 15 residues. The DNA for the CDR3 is TGCGCCAGCAGCCAAGATCGAGCAGGGACCTCCGAGCAGTACTTC. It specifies CASSQDRAGTSEQYF.

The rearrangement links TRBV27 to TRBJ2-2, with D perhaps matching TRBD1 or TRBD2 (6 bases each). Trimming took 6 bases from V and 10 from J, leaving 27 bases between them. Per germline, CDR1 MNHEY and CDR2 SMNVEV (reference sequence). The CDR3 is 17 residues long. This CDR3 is CASSPSPSWGASLELFF. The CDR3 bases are TGTGCCAGCAGCCCTTCACCCTCGTGGGGGGCGAGTCTGGAGCTGTTTTTT.

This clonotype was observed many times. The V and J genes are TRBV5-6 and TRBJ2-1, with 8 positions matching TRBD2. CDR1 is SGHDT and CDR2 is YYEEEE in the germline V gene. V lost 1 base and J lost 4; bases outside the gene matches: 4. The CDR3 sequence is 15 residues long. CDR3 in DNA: TGTGCCAGCAGCTTGAGGCGGGGGGCATACAATGAGCAGTTCTTC. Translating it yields CASSLRRGAYNEQFF.

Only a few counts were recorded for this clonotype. In DNA, the CDR3 is TGTGCCAGCAGCTCCCCCGGGACAGGGGGGATTGAAGCTTTCTTT. It specifies CASSSPGTGGIEAFF. The chain employs TRBV13 and TRBJ1-1; 11 nucleotides agree with TRBD1. This CDR3 has 15 residues. The germline gives CDR1 PRHDT, CDR2 FYEKMQ (reference sequence). J was trimmed by 7 bases and V by 4 bases; bases with no gene match: 8.

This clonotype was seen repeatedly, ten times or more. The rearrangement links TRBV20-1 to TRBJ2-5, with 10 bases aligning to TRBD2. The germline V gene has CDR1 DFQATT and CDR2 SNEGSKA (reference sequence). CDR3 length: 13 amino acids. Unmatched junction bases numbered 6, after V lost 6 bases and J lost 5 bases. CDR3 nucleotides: TGCAGTGCGGCTAGCGGGGGAGGGGAGACCCAGTACTTC. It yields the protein CSAASGGGETQYF.

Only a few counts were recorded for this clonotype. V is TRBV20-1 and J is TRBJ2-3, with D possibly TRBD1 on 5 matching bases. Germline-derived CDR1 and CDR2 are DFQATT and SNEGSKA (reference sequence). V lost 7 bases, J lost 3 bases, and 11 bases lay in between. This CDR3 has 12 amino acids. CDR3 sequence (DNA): TGCAGTGGGGGCAGGGCTACAGATACGCAGTATTTT. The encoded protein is CSGGRATDTQYF.

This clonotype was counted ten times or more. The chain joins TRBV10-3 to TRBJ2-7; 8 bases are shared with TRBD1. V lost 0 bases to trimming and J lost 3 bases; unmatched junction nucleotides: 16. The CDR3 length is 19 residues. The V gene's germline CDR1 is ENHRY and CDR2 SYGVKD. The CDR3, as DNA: TGTGCCATCAGTGAGTCGATAGTATCGCCTCAGGACAGGGACTACGAGCAGTACTTC. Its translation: CAISESIVSPQDRDYEQYF.

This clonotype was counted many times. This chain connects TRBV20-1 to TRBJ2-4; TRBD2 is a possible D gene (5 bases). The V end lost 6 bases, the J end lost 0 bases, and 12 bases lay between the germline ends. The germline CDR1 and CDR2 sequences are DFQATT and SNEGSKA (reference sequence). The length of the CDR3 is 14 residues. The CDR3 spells CSAPYRGAKNIQYF. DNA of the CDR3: TGCAGTGCCCCGTACCGGGGAGCCAAAAACATTCAGTACTTC.

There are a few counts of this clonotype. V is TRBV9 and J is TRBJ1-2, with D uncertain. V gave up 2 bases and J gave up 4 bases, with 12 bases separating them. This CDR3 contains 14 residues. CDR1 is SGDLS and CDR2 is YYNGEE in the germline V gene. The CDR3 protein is CASSVADASYGYTF. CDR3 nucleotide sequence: TGTGCCAGCAGCGTCGCGGACGCCTCCTATGGCTACACCTTC. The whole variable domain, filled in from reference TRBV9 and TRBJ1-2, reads DSGVTQTPKHLITATGQRVTLRCSPRSGDLSVYWYQQSLDQGLQFLIQYYNGEERAKGNILERFSAQQFPDLHSELNLSSLELGDSALYFCASSVADASYGYTFGSGTRLTVV.

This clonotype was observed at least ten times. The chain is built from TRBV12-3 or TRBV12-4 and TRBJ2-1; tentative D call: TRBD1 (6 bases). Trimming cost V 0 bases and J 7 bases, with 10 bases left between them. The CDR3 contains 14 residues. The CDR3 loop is CASSLAGAGNEQFF. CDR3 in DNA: TGTGCCAGCAGTTTAGCGGGGGCCGGGAATGAGCAGTTCTTC.

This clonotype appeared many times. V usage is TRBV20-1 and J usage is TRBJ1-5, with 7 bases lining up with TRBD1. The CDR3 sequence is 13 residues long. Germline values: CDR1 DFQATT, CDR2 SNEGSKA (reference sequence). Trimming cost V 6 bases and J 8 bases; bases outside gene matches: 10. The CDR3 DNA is TGCAGTGCGGGGAACAGGGGTTGGGAGCCCCAGCATTTT. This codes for CSAGNRGWEPQHF.

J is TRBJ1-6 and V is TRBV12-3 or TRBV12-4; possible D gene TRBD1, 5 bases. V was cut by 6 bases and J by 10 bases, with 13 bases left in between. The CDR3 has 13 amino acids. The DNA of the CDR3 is TGTGCCAGCAGGGACAAATTGGACTCACCCCTCCACTTT. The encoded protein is CASRDKLDSPLHF.